These T cell receptor beta chains were read from a single sample in a study of shared clonotypes between healthy human individuals. The protocol was immunoSEQ multiplex PCR, while the TCRdb copy is restricted to in-frame clones and leaves out a portion. This table holds approximately 98,000 clones, 68% found once. What was sequenced was memory CD8+ T cells sorted from blood. The origin of the receptors is a woman in her 30s in good health. Both conserved end residues are part of each CDR3. Fields, in order: clone size, D gene, V gene, J gene, CDR3 protein, CDR3 DNA. D genes are given only for firm matches. Rows may omit the clone size; those that give it use once, few, many or a size class.

.	.	TRBV15	TRBJ1-6	CATSTGLFSPLHF	TGTGCCACCAGCACGGGACTATTTTCACCCCTCCACTTT
.	.	TRBV29-1	TRBJ2-1	CSVEEPQDFPSYNEQFF	TGCAGCGTTGAGGAGCCACAGGACTTCCCCTCCTACAATGAGCAGTTCTTC
.	.	TRBV4-1	TRBJ1-3	CASSQGGFLGNTIYF	TGCGCCAGCAGCCAAGGGGGGTTTCTGGGAAACACCATATATTTT
.	.	TRBV5-4	TRBJ2-1	CASSSVGEQFF	TGTGCCAGCAGCTCTGTTGGTGAGCAGTTCTTC
.	.	TRBV7-2	TRBJ1-2	CASSLQGGNYGYTF	TGTGCCAGCAGCCTACAGGGTGGTAACTATGGCTACACCTTC
.	.	TRBV6-5	TRBJ1-1	CASSYANTLNTEAFF	TGTGCCAGCAGTTACGCGAATACCCTGAACACTGAAGCTTTCTTT
.	.	TRBV1	TRBJ2-2	CTSTVRMTNTGELFF	TGCACCAGTACGGTTCGGATGACGAACACCGGGGAGCTGTTTTTT
.	.	TRBV7-9	TRBJ1-1	CASSPTGSEAFF	TGTGCCAGCAGCCCTACAGGGTCTGAAGCTTTCTTT
few	.	TRBV13	TRBJ2-1	CASSHLVFRDPEEGIHYNEQFF	TGTGCCAGCAGCCACTTAGTCTTCAGGGACCCCGAAGAGGGGATACATTACAATGAGCAGTTCTTC
.	.	TRBV28	TRBJ1-5	CASRKGGTGNQPQHF	TGTGCCAGCAGGAAGGGTGGGACGGGTAATCAGCCCCAGCATTTT
.	.	TRBV7-6	TRBJ1-1	CASSSTRGEEAFF	TGTGCCAGCAGCAGCACAAGGGGCGAAGAAGCTTTCTTT
.	.	TRBV11-2	TRBJ2-2	CASSLSAGELFF	TGTGCCAGCAGCTTATCAGCCGGGGAGCTGTTTTTT
.	TRBD1	TRBV19	TRBJ2-5	CASSRGTAREQYF	TGTGCCAGTAGCCGAGGGACAGCAAGGGAGCAGTACTTC
many	.	TRBV4-1	TRBJ2-5	CASSQVFGDQETQYF	TGCGCCAGCAGCCAAGTTTTTGGAGACCAAGAGACCCAGTACTTC
.	TRBD1	TRBV5-4	TRBJ2-1	CASSATGGRNEQFF	TGTGCCAGCAGCGCAACAGGGGGCCGAAATGAGCAGTTCTTC
few	TRBD2	TRBV4-1	TRBJ2-1	CASSLRSSGSLNEQFF	TGCGCCAGCAGCCTCCGGTCTAGCGGGAGTCTCAATGAGCAGTTCTTC
once	TRBD1	TRBV28	TRBJ2-4	CASSQTGALAKNIQYF	TGTGCCAGCAGCCAGACAGGGGCCCTAGCCAAAAACATTCAGTACTTC
.	.	TRBV7-8	TRBJ2-1	CASSAAFDNEQFF	TGTGCCAGCAGCGCCGCTTTCGACAATGAGCAGTTCTTC
.	.	TRBV6-1	TRBJ2-3	CASSEGAGSWTDTQYF	TGTGCCAGCAGTGAAGGCGCAGGGTCGTGGACAGATACGCAGTATTTT
.	TRBD2	TRBV6-1	TRBJ2-1	CASSEGTSGLRPRLFF	TGTGCCAGCAGTGAAGGGACTAGCGGCCTCCGGCCCCGGCTGTTCTTC
.	.	TRBV25-1	TRBJ2-7	CASSEIPYEQYF	TGTGCCAGCAGTGAAATCCCGTACGAGCAGTACTTC
few	.	TRBV4-2	TRBJ2-7	CASSQDQGSGSYEQYF	TGTGCCAGCAGCCAAGATCAAGGGAGTGGATCCTACGAGCAGTACTTC
once	TRBD1	TRBV9	TRBJ1-1	CASSSPGQGNTEAFF	TGTGCCAGCAGCTCGCCGGGACAGGGGAACACTGAAGCTTTCTTT
.	TRBD2	TRBV4-1	TRBJ2-1	CASSQEGSAGGNNEQFF	TGCGCCAGCAGCCAAGAAGGTTCAGCGGGAGGGAACAATGAGCAGTTCTTC